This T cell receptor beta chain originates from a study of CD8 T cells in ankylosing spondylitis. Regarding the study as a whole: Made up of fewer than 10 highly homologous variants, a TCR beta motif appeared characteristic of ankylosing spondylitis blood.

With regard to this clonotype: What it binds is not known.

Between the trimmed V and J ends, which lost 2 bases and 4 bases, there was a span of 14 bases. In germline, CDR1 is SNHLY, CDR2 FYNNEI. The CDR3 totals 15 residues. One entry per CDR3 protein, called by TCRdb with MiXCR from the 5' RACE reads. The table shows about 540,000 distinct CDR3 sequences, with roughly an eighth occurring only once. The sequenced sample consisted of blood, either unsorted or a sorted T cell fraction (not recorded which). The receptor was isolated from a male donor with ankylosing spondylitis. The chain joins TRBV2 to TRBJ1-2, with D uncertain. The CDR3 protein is CASSERRGIGYGYTF. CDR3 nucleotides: TGTGCCAGCAGTGAAAGAAGAGGGATAGGCTATGGCTACACCTTC.